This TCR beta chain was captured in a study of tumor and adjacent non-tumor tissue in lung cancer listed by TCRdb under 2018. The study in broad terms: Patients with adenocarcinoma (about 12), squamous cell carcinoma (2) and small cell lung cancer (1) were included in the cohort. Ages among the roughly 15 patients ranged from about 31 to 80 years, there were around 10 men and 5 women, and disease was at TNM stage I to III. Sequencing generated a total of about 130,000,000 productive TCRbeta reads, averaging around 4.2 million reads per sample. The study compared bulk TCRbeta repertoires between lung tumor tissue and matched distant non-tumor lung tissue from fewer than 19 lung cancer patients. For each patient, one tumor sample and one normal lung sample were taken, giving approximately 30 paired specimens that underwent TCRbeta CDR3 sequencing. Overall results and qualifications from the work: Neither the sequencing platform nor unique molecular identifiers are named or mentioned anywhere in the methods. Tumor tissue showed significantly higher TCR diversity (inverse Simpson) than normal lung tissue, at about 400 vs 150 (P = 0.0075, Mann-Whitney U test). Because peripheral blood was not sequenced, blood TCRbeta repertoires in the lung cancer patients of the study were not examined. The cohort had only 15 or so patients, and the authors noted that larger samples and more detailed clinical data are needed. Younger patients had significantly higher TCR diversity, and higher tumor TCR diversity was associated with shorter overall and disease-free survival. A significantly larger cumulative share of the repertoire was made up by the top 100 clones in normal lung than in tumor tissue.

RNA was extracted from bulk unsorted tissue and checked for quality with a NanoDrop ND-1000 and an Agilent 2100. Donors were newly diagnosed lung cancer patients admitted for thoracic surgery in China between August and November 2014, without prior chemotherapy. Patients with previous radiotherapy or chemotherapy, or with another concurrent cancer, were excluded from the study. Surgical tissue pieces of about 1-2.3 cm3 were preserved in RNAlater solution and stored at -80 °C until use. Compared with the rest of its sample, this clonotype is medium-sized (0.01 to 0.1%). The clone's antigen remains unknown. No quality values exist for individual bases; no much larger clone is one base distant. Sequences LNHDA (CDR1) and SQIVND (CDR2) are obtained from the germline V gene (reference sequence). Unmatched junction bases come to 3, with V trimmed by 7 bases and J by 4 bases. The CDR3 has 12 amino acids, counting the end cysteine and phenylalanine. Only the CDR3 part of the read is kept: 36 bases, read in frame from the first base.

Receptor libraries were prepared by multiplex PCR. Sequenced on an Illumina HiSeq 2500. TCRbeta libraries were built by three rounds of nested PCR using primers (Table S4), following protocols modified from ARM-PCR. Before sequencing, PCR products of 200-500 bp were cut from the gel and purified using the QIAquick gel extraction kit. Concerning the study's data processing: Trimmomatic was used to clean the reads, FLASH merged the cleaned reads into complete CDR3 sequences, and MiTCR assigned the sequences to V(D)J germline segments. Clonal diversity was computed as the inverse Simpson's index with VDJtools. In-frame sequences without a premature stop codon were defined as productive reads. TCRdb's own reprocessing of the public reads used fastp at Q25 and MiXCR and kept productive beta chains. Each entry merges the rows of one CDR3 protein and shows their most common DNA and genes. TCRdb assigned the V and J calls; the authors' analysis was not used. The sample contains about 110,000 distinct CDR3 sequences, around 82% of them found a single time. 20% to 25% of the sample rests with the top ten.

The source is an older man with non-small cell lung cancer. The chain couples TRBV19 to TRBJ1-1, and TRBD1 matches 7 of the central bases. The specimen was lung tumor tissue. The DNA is TGTGCCAGTAACCACAGGGGCACTGAAGCTTTCTTT. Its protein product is CASNHRGTEAFF.